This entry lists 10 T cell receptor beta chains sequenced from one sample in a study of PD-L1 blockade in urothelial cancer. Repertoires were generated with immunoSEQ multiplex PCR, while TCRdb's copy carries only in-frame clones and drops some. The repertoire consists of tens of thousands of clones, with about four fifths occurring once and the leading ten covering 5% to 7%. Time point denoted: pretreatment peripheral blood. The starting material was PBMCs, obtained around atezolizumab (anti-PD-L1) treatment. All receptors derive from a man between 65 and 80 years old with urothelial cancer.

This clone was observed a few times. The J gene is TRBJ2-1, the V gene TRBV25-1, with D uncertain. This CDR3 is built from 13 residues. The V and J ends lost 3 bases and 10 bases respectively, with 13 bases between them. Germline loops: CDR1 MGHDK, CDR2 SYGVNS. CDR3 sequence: CASSEPTDLEQFF. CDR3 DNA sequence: TGTGCCAGCAGTGAGCCGACTGACCTGGAGCAGTTCTTC.

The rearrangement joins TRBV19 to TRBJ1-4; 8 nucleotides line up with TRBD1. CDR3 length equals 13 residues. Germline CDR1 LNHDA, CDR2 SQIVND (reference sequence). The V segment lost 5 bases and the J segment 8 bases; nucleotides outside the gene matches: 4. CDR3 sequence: CASSASGGEKLFF. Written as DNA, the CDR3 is TGTGCCAGTAGTGCATCAGGGGGCGAAAAACTGTTTTTT.

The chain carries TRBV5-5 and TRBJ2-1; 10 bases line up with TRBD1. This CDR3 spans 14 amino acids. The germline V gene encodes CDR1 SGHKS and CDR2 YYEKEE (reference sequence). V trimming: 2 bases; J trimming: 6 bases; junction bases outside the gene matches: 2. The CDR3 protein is CASSLRTGGNEQFF. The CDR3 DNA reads TGTGCCAGCAGCTTACGGACAGGGGGCAATGAGCAGTTCTTC.

The CDR3 loop reads CASSTTGYGYTF. The CDR3 nucleotides read TGTGCCAGTAGTACGACAGGCTATGGCTACACCTTC. This chain links TRBV19 with TRBJ1-2; possibly TRBD1 for D (6 bases). V lost 4 bases to trimming and J lost 4 bases, with 7 bases between them. The CDR3 is 12 amino acids. Germline CDR1 and CDR2: LNHDA and SQIVND (reference sequence).

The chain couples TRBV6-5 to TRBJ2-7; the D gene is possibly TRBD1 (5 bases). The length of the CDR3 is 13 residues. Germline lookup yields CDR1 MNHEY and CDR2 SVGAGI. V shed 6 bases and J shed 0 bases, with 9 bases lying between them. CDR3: CASRTQGSYEQYF. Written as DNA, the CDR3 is TGTGCCAGCAGGACCCAGGGCTCCTACGAGCAGTACTTC.

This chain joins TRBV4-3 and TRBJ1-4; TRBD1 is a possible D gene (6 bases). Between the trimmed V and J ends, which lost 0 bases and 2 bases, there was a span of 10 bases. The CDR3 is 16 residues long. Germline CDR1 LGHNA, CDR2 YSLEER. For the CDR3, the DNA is TGCGCCAGCAGCCAAGATTGGGGGCGGACTAATGAAAAACTGTTTTTT. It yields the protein CASSQDWGRTNEKLFF.

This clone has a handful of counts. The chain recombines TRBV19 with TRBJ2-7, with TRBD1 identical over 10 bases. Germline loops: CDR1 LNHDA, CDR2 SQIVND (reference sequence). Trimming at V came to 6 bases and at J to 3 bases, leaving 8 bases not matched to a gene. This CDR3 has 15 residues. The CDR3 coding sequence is TGTGCCAGTAGCCGGAATGGACAGGGGGACTACGAGCAGTACTTC. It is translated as CASSRNGQGDYEQYF.

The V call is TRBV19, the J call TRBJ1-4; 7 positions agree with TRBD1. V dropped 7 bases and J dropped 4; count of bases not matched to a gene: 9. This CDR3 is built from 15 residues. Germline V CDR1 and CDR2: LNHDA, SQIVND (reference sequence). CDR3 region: CASTHLGDSNEKLFF. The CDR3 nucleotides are TGTGCCAGTACCCACCTGGGGGACAGTAATGAAAAACTGTTTTTT.

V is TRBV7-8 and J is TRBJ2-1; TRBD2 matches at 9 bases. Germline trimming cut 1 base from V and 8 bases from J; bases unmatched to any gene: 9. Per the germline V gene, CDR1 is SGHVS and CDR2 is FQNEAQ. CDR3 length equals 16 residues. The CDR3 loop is CASSLVLLRGGHEQFF. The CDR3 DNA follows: TGTGCCAGCAGCTTAGTCTTGTTGCGGGGGGGCCATGAGCAGTTCTTC.

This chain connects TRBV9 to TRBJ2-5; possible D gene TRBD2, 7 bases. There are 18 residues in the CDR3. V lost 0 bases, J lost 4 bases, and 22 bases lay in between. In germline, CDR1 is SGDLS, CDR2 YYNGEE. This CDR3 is CASSVGDRAGASIETQYF. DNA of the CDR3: TGTGCCAGCAGCGTAGGGGATCGGGCGGGGGCCTCGATAGAGACCCAGTACTTC. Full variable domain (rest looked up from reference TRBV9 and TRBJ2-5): DSGVTQTPKHLITATGQRVTLRCSPRSGDLSVYWYQQSLDQGLQFLIQYYNGEERAKGNILERFSAQQFPDLHSELNLSSLELGDSALYFCASSVGDRAGASIETQYFGPGTRLLVL.